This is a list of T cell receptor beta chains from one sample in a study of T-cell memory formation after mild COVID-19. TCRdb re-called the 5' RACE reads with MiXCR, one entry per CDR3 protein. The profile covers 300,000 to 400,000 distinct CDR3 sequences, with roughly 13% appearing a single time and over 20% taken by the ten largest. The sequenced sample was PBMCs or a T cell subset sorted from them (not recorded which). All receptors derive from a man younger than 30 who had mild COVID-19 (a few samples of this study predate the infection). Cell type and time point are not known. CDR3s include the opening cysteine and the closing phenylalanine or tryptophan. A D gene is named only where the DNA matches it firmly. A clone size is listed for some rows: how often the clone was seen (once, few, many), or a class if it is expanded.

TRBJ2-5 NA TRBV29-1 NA TGCAGCGTTGAAGATCTAAGCGTCTGGGAGACCCAGTACTTC CSVEDLSVWETQYF
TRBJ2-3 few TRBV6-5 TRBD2 TGTGCCAGCAGTCGCGGGGGGGCCGGGGCAGATACGCAGTATTTT CASSRGGAGADTQYF
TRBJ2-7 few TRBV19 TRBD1 TGTGCCAGTAGCAGGGGGATGTCCTACGAGCAGTACTTC CASSRGMSYEQYF
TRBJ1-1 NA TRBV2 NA TGTGCTCTCTGGGGGGTTCAGAACACTGAAGCTTTCTTT CALWGVQNTEAFF
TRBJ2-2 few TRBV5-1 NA TGCGCCAGCAGCCTTCAGCTGGCGAACACCGGGGAGCTGTTTTTT CASSLQLANTGELFF
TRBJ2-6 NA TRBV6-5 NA TGTGCCAGCAGTTACGCAGGGAACTCTGGGGCCAACGTCCTGACTTTC CASSYAGNSGANVLTF
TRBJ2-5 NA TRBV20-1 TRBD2 TGCAGTGCCCATAGCGGGGGGCAAGAGACCCAGTACTTC CSAHSGGQETQYF
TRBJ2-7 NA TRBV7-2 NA TGTGCCAGCAGCTATCCTATTAGGGGCAAACGCTCCTACGAGCAGTACTTC CASSYPIRGKRSYEQYF
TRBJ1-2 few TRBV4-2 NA TGTGCCAGCAGCCAAGGGTACACGTATGGCTACACCTTC CASSQGYTYGYTF
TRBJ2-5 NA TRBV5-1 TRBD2 TGCGCCAGCAGCTTGGCGGGGGGGGCCCTGTCGACCCAGTACTTC CASSLAGGALSTQYF
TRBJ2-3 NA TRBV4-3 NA TGCGCCAGCAGCCAAGTTGCGTCAGCTAGCACAGATACGCAGTATTTT CASSQVASASTDTQYF
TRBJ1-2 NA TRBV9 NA TGTGCCAGCAGCGCCACAGCGGGAGGCTACACCTTC CASSATAGGYTF
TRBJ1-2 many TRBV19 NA TGTGCCAGTGGCGGGGGCCGCTATGGCTACACCTTC CASGGGRYGYTF
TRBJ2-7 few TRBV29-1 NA TGCAGCGTTGTCGGCAGGCCAAGATACGAGCAGTACTTC CSVVGRPRYEQYF
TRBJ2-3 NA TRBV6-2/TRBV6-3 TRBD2 TGTGCCAGCGCTAACCCGGGACTAGGGGCAGATACGCAGTATTTT CASANPGLGADTQYF
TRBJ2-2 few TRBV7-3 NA TGTGCCAGCAGCTTAAGGGCAGACACCGGGGAGCTGTTTTTT CASSLRADTGELFF
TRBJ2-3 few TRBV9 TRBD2 TGTGCCAGCAGCGTGACTAGCGGGGGGGGTGCAGATACGCAGTATTTT CASSVTSGGGADTQYF
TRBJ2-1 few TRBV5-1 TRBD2 TGCGCCAGCAGCTTTGGACTAGCGGGTGCGTTGGTTAATGAGCAGTTCTTC CASSFGLAGALVNEQFF
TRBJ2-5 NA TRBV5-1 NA TGCGCCAGCAGCCTGGTTGGGGACGGACAAGAGACCCAGTACTTC CASSLVGDGQETQYF
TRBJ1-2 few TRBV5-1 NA TGCGCCAGCAGCTTTGGACCCCGGCCTAACTATGGCTACACCTTC CASSFGPRPNYGYTF
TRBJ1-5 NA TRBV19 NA TGTGCCAGTCTGGACCTTTATAGCAATCAGCCCCAGCATTTT CASLDLYSNQPQHF
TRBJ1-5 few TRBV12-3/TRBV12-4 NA TGTGCCAGCAGTACCGGGGCCGTCAAAGGAGGCCATCAGCCCCAGCATTTT CASSTGAVKGGHQPQHF
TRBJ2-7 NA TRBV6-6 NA TGTGCCAGCTCAGGGATTTACGAGCAGTACTTC CASSGIYEQYF
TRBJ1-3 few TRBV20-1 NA TGCAGTGCGCCCTCCCGAGCAGGAAACACCATATATTTT CSAPSRAGNTIYF
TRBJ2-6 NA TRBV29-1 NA TGCAGCGTTGGTCCACCTGGGGCCAACGTCCTGACTTTC CSVGPPGANVLTF
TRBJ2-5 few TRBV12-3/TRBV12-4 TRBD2 TGTGCCAGCGGCCGGGGGGTAGCGGGGGTGGAGACCCAGTACTTC CASGRGVAGVETQYF
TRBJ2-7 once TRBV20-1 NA TGCAGTGTAAGGGGAAAAGTCGTCCCAGAGCAGTACTTC CSVRGKVVPEQYF
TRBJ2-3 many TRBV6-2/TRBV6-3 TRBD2 TGTGCCAGCAGTTACTGGCGGGGGGATACAGATACGCAGTATTTT CASSYWRGDTDTQYF
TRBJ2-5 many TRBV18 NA TGTGCCAGCTCACGTAGAGGGGGACAACAAGAGACCCAGTACTTC CASSRRGGQQETQYF
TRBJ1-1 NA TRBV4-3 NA TGCGCCAGCAGCCAAGGGGGGTCGACTGAAGCTTTCTTT CASSQGGSTEAFF
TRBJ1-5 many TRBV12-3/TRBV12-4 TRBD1 TGTGCCAGCAGAGCCGACAGGGTGGACGGACAGCCCCAGCATTTT CASRADRVDGQPQHF
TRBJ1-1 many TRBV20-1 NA TGCAGTGCTAGAGAGGGGCCTAACACTGAAGCTTTCTTT CSAREGPNTEAFF
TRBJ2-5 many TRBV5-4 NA TGTGCCAGCAGCTCCTCGACTAGGCAAGAGACCCAGTACTTC CASSSSTRQETQYF
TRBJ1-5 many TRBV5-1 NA TGCGCCAGCAGCTTGGCGGGCCTTGGGATGGAGCCCCAGCATTTT CASSLAGLGMEPQHF
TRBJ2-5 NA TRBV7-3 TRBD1 TGTGCCAGCAGCTCCCACAGGGGAGAGACCCAGTACTTC CASSSHRGETQYF
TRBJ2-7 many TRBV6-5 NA TGTGCCAGCAGTTACTCGAAAACCTCCTACGAGCAGTACTTC CASSYSKTSYEQYF
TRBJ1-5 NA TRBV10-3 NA TGTGCCATCTCGGGGAATCAGGTTAATCAGCCCCAGCATTTT CAISGNQVNQPQHF
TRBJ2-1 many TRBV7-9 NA TGTGCCAGCAGCTCGAGTGGGGCGGGCAATGAGCAGTTCTTC CASSSSGAGNEQFF
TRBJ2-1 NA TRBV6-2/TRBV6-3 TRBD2 TGTGCCAGCAGATATAACCAGGCTAGCGGTGACGGGTTC CASRYNQASGDGF
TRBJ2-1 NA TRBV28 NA TGTGCCACGGAGAGGGGGGGCGGGGATGAGCAGTTCTTC CATERGGGDEQFF
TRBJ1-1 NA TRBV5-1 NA TGCGCCAGCAGCTTGGAGTCGTCTTGGGCTGAAGCTTTCTTT CASSLESSWAEAFF
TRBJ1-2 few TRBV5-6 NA TGTGCCAGCAGCCTGCGGAGAGGGATCGTAGGCTACACCTTC CASSLRRGIVGYTF
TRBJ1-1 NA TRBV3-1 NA TGTGCCAGCAGCCCTTCAGCCCAAGGAAACACTGAAGCTTTCTTT CASSPSAQGNTEAFF
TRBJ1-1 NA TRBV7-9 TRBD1 TGTGCCAGCAGCCGGGGACAGGCAGAAGCTTTCTTT CASSRGQAEAFF
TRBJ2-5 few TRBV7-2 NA TGTGCCAGCAGCGGCTATAATCAAGAGACCCAGTACTTC CASSGYNQETQYF
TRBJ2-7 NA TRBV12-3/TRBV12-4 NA TGTGCCAGCAGTTTAAGAACAAGCTACGAGCAGTACTTC CASSLRTSYEQYF
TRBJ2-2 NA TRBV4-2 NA TGTGCCAGCAGCCAAGAGCGGAACCTTTACACCGGGGAGCTGTTTTTT CASSQERNLYTGELFF
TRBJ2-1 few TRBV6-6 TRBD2 TGTGCCAGCAGTTGGAGCGGGGGGGGTTATGAGCAGTTCTTC CASSWSGGGYEQFF
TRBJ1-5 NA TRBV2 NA TGTGCCAGCCATACAGGTTCCCATCAGCCCCAGCATTTT CASHTGSHQPQHF
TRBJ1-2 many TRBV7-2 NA TGTGCCAGCAGTCTAAATGACAGGACACACTATGGCTACACCTTC CASSLNDRTHYGYTF
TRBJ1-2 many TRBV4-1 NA TGCGCCAGCAGCCAGTCGACAGCTAACTATGGCTACACCTTC CASSQSTANYGYTF
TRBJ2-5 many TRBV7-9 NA TGTGCCAGCAGCCCAGGACTTAACGTAGAGACCCAGTACTTC CASSPGLNVETQYF
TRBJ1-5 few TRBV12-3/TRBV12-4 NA TGTGCCAGCAGGCCCGAGGGCCTTAGCAATCAGCCCCAGCATTTT CASRPEGLSNQPQHF
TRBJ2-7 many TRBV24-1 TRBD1 TGTGCCACCAGTGAGAGGGACAGGCACCCAGGAGCCGAGCAGTACTTC CATSERDRHPGAEQYF